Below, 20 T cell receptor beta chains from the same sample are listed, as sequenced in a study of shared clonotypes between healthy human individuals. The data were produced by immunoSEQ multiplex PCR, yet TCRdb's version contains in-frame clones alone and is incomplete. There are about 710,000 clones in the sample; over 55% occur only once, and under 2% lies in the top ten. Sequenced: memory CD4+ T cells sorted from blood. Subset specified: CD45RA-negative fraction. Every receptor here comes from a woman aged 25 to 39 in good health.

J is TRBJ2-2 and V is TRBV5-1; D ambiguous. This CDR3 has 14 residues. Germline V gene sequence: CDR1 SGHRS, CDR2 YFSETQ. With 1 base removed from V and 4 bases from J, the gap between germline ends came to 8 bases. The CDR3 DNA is TGCGCCAGCAGCTTGCTGGCTAGCACCGGGGAGCTGTTTTTT. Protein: CASSLLASTGELFF.

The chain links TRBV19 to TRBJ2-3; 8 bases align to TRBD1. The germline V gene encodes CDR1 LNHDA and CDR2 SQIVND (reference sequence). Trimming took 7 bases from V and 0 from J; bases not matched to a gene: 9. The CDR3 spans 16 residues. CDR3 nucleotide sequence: TGTGCCAGTACTAACAGGGGGGCCGAAAGCACAGATACGCAGTATTTT. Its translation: CASTNRGAESTDTQYF. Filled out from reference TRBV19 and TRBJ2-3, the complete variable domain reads DGGITQSPKYLFRKEGQNVTLSCEQNLNHDAMYWYRQDPGQGLRLIYYSQIVNDFQKGDIAEGYSVSREKKESFPLTVTSAQKNPTAFYLCASTNRGAESTDTQYFGPGTRLTVL.

CDR3 coding DNA: TGCGCCAGCAGGACACAGGGGGCTAGTGGGGCCAACGTCCTGACTTTC. It specifies CASRTQGASGANVLTF. The chain employs TRBV5-1 and TRBJ2-6; 9 positions match TRBD1. CDR1 SGHRS and CDR2 YFSETQ come from the germline V gene. With 5 bases clipped from V and 3 bases from J, the junction kept 6 bases outside the gene matches. The CDR3 runs to 16 residues.

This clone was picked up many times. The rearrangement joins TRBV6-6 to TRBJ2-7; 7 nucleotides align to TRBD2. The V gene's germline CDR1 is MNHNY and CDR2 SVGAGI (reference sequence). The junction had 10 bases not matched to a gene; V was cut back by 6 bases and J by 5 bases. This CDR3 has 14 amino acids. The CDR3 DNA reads TGTGCCAGCAGCCCCTCTGGCGGGAGAAACGAGCAGTACTTC. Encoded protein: CASSPSGGRNEQYF.

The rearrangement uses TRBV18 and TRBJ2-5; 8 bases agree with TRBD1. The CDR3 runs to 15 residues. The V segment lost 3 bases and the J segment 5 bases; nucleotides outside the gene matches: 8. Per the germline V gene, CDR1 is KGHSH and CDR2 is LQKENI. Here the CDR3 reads CASSPAGGFGETQYF. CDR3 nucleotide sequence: TGTGCCAGCTCACCGGCAGGGGGCTTCGGGGAGACCCAGTACTTC.

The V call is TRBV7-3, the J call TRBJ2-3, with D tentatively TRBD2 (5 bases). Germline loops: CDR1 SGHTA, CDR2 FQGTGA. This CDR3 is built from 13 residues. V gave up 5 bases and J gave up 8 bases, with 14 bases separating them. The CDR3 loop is CASSPAAGPTQYF. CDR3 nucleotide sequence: TGTGCCAGCAGCCCCGCCGCGGGCCCTACGCAGTATTTT.

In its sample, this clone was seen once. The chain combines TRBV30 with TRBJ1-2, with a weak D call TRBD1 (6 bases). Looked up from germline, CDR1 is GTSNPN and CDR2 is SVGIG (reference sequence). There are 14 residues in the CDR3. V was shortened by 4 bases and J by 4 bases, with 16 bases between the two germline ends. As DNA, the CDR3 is TGTGCCTGGACCGACGCCAGGGGTAGCTATGGCTACACCTTC. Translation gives CAWTDARGSYGYTF.

For the CDR3, the DNA is TGTGCCAGTAGTATAGAGGCAGCTACCTACAATGAGCAGTTCTTC. The encoded protein is CASSIEAATYNEQFF. This sequence joins TRBV19 and TRBJ2-1; D is unresolved. The CDR3 extends over 15 amino acids. Looked up from germline, CDR1 is LNHDA and CDR2 is SQIVND (reference sequence). V was pared by 0 bases and J by 2 bases, with 8 bases between.

The CDR3 region is CASSLGIGYGYTF. The CDR3 nucleotides are TGCGCCAGCAGTTTAGGGATTGGCTATGGCTACACCTTC. The chain couples TRBV10-1 to TRBJ1-2; D is unclear. The germline V and J ends were trimmed by 5 bases and 4 bases, with 11 bases remaining between them. The CDR3 runs 13 residues. Germline CDR1 is WNHNN and CDR2 is SYGVQD (reference sequence).

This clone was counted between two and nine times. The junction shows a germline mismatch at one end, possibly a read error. The CDR3: CASSEDRDYGYTF. In DNA, the CDR3 is TGCGCCAGCAGTGAGGACAGGGACTACGGCTACACCTTC. The chain is built from TRBV10-1 and TRBJ1-2; TRBD1 matches 7 bases. Germline-derived CDR1 and CDR2 are WNHNN and SYGVQD (reference sequence). CDR3 length: 13 residues.

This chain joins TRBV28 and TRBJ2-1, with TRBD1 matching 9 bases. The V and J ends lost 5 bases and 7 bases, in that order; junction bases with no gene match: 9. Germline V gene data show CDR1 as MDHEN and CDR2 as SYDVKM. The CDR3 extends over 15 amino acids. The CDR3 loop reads CASSRGQGIWNEQFF. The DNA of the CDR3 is TGTGCCAGCAGTCGGGGACAGGGAATCTGGAATGAGCAGTTCTTC.

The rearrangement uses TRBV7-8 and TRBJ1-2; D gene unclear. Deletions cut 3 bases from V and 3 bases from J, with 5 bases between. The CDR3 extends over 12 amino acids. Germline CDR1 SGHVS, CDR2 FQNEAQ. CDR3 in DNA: TGTGCCAGCAGCTTCGGGGACTATGGCTACACCTTC. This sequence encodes CASSFGDYGYTF.

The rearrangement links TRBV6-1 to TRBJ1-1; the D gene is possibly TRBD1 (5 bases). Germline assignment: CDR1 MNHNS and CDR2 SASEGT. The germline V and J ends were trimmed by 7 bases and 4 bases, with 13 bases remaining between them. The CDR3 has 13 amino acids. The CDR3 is CASISPRGTEAFF. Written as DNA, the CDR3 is TGTGCCAGCATTAGCCCAAGGGGCACTGAAGCTTTCTTT.

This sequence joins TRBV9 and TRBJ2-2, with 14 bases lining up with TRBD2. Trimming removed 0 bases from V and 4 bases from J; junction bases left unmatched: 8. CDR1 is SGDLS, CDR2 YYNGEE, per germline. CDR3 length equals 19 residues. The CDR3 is CASSVATGLAGGGTGELFF. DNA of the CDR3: TGTGCCAGCAGCGTAGCTACTGGACTAGCGGGAGGTGGCACCGGGGAGCTGTTTTTT.

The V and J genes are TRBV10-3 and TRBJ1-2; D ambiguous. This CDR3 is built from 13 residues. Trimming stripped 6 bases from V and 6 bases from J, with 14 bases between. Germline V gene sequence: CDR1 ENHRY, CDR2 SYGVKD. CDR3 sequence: CAISMIPEDGYTF. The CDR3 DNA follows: TGTGCCATCAGCATGATTCCTGAGGATGGCTACACCTTC.

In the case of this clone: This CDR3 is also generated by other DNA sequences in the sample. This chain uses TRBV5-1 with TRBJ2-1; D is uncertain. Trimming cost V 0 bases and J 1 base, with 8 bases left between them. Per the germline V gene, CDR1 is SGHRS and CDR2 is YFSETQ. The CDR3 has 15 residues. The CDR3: CASSLGSGSYNEQFF. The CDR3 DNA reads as TGCGCCAGCAGCTTGGGGTCTGGGTCCTACAATGAGCAGTTCTTC. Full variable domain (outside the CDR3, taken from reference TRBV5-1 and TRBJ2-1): KAGVTQTPRYLIKTRGQQVTLSCSPISGHRSVSWYQQTPGQGLQFLFEYFSETQRNKGNFPGRFSGRQFSNSRSEMNVSTLELGDSALYLCASSLGSGSYNEQFFGPGTRLTVL.

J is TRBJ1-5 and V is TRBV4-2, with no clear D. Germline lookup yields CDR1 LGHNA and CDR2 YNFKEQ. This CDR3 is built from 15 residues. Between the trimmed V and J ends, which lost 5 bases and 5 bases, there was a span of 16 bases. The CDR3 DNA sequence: TGTGCCAGCAGCTTGGGCGTCGCGCAGGATCAGCCCCAGCATTTT. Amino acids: CASSLGVAQDQPQHF.

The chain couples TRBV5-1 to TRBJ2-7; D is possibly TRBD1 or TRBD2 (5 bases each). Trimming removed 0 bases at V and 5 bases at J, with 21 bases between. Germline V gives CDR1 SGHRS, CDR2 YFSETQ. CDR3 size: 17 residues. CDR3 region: CASSLAGRAGAKDEQYF. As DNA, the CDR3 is TGCGCCAGCAGCTTGGCGGGGCGAGCTGGCGCTAAGGACGAGCAGTACTTC.

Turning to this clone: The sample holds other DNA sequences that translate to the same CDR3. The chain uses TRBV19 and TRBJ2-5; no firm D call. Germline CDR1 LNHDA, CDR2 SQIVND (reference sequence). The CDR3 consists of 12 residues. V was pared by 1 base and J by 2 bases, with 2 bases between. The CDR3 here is CASSIGQETQYF. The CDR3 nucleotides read TGTGCCAGTAGTATAGGACAAGAGACCCAGTACTTC.

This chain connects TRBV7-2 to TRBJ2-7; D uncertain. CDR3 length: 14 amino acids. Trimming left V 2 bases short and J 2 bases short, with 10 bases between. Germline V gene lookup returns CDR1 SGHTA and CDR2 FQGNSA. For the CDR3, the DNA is TGTGCCAGCAGCTTATATGAGTCTACCTACGAGCAGTACTTC. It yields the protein CASSLYESTYEQYF.